The entry that follows covers one T cell receptor beta chain sequence. Its binding antigen is unknown. No per-base quality is available; no much larger clone lies one base away. The sample's time point label, decoded: persistent/refractory GD, antithyroid drugs over 5 years with positive TRAb. For both TCR sequencing and RNA sequencing, RNA was extracted from PBMCs using TRIzol. Graves' disease was diagnosed according to American Thyroid Association guidelines. Patients for the study were recruited at an endocrinology department in Xi'an, China. Each patient gave approximately 10 milliliters of peripheral blood, collected in an EDTA anticoagulant tube. Ficoll Paque Plus density gradient separation was used to isolate PBMCs, and no further T cell sorting was done. An Agilent 2100 Bioanalyzer and agarose gel were used to assess RNA quality, and a NanoDrop 2000 was used to measure RNA concentration. V loses 3 bases of germline sequence and J loses 2 bases, and the interval between the two ends is 13 bases. According to the germline V gene (reference sequence), CDR1 reads LGHDT and CDR2 reads YNNKEL. The CDR3 holds 15 amino acids from the cysteine to the phenylalanine. The sequence is cut down to CDR3 DNA, 45 bases in frame from base 1.

Libraries were made using multiplex PCR. TCRdb names Illumina HiSeq 4000 as the instrument used. TCR beta libraries were built with iRepertoire HTBI primers and Arm-PCR amplification of CDR3 regions. PCR products were gel purified before sequencing. The paper's processing steps were these. Across samples, 60 to 80 TRBV and 12 to 15 TRBJ segments were identified and used for gene usage analysis of CDR3 amino acid clonotypes. COPE and FqMerger were used to merge filtered high-quality paired reads into contigs. BLAST was used to align contigs to IMGT TRBV, TRBD and TRBJ reference genes, and CDR3 was defined according to IMGT. Any clonotype with a frequency above 0.1% was classified as a highly expanded clone. Shannon entropy served as the measure of repertoire diversity, while the Gini coefficient captured V-J evenness. Public clonotypes were defined as clonotypes shared by more than one individual. TCRdb reprocessed the public reads (quality trimming at Q25 with fastp, clone calling with MiXCR) and kept in-frame beta chains. Rows matching on CDR3 protein sequence are summarized as one entry with the most common DNA and genes. The V and J calls were determined by TCRdb, not by the authors. This sample has over 650,000 distinct CDR3 sequences in its table, and around 32% of those were observed once. The top ten clones comprise around 42% of the sample.

This sample is part of a study of regulatory T cells in long-lasting Graves disease (dated by TCRdb to about 2021). As for the study more broadly: Persistent Graves' disease was defined as persistently positive TSH receptor autoantibodies together with antithyroid drug treatment for over 5 years. Persistent Graves' disease patients were compared with newly diagnosed Graves' disease patients by peripheral blood TCR sequencing and RNA sequencing. The study was registered as a clinical trial and conducted in China. A total of about 33 samples underwent TCR sequencing: about 13 from persistent and around 20 from newly diagnosed Graves' disease patients. Persistent Graves' disease patients in the clinical cohort had taken antithyroid drugs for around 11 years on average.

The investigation overall reported the following: Preferential use of TRBV28, TRBJ1-2 and TRBJ2-5 was observed in persistent disease, whereas TRBV20-1 and TRBJ2-1 were favored in newly diagnosed disease. The small sample size was acknowledged by the authors as a limitation that may reduce accuracy. Patients with persistent disease shared more public clonotypes (roughly 2,900) than newly diagnosed patients did (around 980). Sequencing and analysis were limited to the TCR beta chain. Lower TCR Shannon entropy and fewer highly expanded clones were observed in persistent Graves' disease patients than in newly diagnosed patients, which suggested clonal expansion. Because the primary lesion, thyroid tissue, could not be accessed, the study looked at peripheral blood alone.

Here the sequenced sample was peripheral blood mononuclear cells (PBMCs), taken when the disease was refractory, from a patient treated with antithyroid drugs. The rearrangement combines TRBV3-1 with TRBJ1-2; the D segment could be TRBD1, given 5 matching bases. This TCR derives from a female donor with Graves disease. The DNA reads TGTGCCAGCAGCCAGTCGGGGACCTTCAACTATGGCTACACCTTC. It codes for CASSQSGTFNYGYTF.